This TCR beta chain stems from a study of regulatory T cells in long-lasting Graves disease. Study outcomes and limitations: For persistent Graves' patients, TCR diversity was lower than for newly diagnosed ones. Persistent disease samples used TRBV28, TRBJ1-2 and TRBJ2-5 preferentially.

A word on this clonotype: Its antigen is as yet unknown. Compared with germline, one end of the junction differs, possibly owing to a read error.

Arm-PCR of CDR3 regions and iRepertoire HTBI primers were used to build TCR beta libraries. As handled by the study authors: From all samples, identification returned approximately 15 TRBJ and approximately 62 TRBV segments. TCRdb re-analysed the multiplex PCR reads in MiXCR, keeping a single row per CDR3 protein. TCRdb, not the original authors, processed these V and J calls. The sample lists around 400,000 distinct CDR3 sequences; around 20% were seen once. Time point here: persistent/refractory GD, antithyroid drugs over 5 years with positive TRAb. Generation of the TCR library employed RNA extracted from PBMCs. Under American Thyroid Association guidelines, Graves' disease was diagnosed. The CDR3 consists of 14 residues. The germline gives CDR1 LNHDA, CDR2 SQIVND (reference sequence).

The receptor's source is a female donor with Graves disease. Source: peripheral blood mononuclear cells (PBMCs), taken when the disease was refractory, from a patient treated with antithyroid drugs. The rearrangement joins TRBV19 to TRBJ1-5, with D unresolved. The CDR3 DNA reads as TGCGCCACCTCTTTTGAGGATGCCGTCCAGCCCCAGCATTTT. It is translated as CATSFEDAVQPQHF.